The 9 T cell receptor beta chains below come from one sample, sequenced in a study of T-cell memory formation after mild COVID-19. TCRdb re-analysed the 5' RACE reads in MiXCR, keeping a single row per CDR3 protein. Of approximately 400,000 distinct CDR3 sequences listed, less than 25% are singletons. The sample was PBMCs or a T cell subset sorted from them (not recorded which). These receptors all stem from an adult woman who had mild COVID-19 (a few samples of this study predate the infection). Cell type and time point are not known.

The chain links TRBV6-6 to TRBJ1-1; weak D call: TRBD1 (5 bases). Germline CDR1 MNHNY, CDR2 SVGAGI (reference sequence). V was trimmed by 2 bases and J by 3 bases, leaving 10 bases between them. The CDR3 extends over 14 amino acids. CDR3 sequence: CASSYRGSYTEAFF. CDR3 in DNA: TGTGCCAGCAGTTACCGGGGGTCGTACACTGAAGCTTTCTTT.

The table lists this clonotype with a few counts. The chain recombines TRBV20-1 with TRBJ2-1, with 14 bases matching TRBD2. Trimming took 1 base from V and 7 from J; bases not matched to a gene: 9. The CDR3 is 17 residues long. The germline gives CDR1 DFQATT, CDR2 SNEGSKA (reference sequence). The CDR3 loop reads CSARGLAGGPRWNEQFF. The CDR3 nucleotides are TGCAGTGCTAGAGGACTAGCGGGAGGGCCTCGTTGGAATGAGCAGTTCTTC.

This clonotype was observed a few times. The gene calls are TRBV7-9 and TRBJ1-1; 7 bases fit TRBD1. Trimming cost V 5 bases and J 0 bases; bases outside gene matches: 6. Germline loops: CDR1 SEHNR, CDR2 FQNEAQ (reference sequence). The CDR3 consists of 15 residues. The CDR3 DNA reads TGTGCCAGCAGCCCGACCACAGGGGTGAACACTGAAGCTTTCTTT. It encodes CASSPTTGVNTEAFF.

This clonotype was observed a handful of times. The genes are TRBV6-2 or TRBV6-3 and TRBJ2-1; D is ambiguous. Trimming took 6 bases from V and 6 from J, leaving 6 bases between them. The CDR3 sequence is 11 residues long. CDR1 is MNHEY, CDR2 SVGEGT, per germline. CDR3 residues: CASRRTNEQFF. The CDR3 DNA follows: TGTGCCAGCAGACGAACCAATGAGCAGTTCTTC.

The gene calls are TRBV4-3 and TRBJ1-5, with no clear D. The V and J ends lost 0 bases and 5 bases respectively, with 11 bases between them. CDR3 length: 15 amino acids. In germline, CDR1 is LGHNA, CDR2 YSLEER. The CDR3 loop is CASSQDLRRDQPQHF. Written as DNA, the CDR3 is TGCGCCAGCAGCCAAGATCTGAGGAGGGATCAGCCCCAGCATTTT.

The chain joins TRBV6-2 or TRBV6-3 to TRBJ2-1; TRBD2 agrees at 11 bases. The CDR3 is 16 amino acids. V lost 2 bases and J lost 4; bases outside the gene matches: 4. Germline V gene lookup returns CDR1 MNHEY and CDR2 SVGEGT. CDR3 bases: TGTGCCAGCAGTTACCCTAGCGGGGGGCTATACAATGAGCAGTTCTTC. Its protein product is CASSYPSGGLYNEQFF.

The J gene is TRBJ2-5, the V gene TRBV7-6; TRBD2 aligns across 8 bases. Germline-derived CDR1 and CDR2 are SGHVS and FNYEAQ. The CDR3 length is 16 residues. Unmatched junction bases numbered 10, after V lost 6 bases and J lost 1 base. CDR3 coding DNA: TGTGCCAGCAGTTCAACCCGGACTAGCCTCCAAGAGACCCAGTACTTC. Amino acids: CASSSTRTSLQETQYF.

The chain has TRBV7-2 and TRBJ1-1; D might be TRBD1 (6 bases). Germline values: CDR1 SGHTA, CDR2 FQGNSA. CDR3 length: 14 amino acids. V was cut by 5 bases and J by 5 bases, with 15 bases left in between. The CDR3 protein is CASSGHRDKTEAFF. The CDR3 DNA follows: TGTGCCAGCAGCGGACACAGGGATAAGACTGAAGCTTTCTTT.

The CDR3 region has the DNA TGTGCCAGCAGACGACTCCCGGGACCGCCGTACTTC. It encodes CASRRLPGPPYF. The V call is TRBV6-2 or TRBV6-3, the J call TRBJ2-7; D possibly matches TRBD1 or TRBD2 (5 bases each). This CDR3 is built from 12 residues. Deletions cut 6 bases from V and 12 bases from J, with 18 bases between. The germline gives CDR1 MNHEY, CDR2 SVGEGT.